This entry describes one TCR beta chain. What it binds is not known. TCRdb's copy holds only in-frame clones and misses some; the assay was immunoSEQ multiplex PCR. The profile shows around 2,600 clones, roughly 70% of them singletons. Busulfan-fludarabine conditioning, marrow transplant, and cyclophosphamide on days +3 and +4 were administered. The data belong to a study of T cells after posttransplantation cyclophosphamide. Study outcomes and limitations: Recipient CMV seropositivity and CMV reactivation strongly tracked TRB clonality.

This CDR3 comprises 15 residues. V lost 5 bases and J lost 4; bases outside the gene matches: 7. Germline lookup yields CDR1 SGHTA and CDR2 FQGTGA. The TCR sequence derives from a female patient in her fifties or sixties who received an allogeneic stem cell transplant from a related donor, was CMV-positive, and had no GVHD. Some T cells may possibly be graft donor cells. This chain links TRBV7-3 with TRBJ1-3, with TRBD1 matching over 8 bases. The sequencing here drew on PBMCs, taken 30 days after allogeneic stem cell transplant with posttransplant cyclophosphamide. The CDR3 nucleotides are TGTGCCAGCAGCAACCGGACAGGGCTAGGAAACACCATATATTTT. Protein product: CASSNRTGLGNTIYF.